The clone carrying this TCR beta chain was detected once. Assay: immunoSEQ multiplex PCR; the TCRdb copy retains only in-frame clones and omits some. Of around 310,000 clones in the sample, approximately 91% were seen once. This sample was included in a study of blood T cell repertoires in COVID-19. Clinical histories supplied by participants themselves formed the basis of cohort assignment. CDR3 length equals 12 residues. The germline V and J ends were trimmed by 2 bases and 5 bases, with 9 bases remaining between them. Germline V CDR1 and CDR2: GTSNPN, SVGIG (reference sequence). The material sequenced was PBMCs or T cells enriched from blood (not recorded which). The clonotype was recovered from a woman aged 40 to 55 who had recovered from COVID-19. The chain carries TRBV30 and TRBJ2-5, with D perhaps matching TRBD2 (6 bases). CDR3 sequence reads: CAWSSGGETQYF. CDR3 coding DNA: TGTGCCTGGAGTTCCGGGGGTGAGACCCAGTACTTC.